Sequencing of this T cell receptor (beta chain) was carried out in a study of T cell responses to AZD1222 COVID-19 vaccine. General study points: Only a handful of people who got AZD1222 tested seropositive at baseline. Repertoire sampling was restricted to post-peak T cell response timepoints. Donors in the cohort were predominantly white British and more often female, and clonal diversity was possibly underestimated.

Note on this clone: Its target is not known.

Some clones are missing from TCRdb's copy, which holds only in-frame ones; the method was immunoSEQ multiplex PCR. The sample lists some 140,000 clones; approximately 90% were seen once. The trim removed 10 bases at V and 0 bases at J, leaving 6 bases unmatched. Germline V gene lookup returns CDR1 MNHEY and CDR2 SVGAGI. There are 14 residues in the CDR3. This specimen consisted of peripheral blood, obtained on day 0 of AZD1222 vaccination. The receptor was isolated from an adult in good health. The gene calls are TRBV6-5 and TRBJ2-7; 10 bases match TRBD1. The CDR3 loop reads CATVRTGGSYEQYF. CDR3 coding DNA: TGTGCCACCGTCCGGACAGGGGGCTCCTACGAGCAGTACTTC.